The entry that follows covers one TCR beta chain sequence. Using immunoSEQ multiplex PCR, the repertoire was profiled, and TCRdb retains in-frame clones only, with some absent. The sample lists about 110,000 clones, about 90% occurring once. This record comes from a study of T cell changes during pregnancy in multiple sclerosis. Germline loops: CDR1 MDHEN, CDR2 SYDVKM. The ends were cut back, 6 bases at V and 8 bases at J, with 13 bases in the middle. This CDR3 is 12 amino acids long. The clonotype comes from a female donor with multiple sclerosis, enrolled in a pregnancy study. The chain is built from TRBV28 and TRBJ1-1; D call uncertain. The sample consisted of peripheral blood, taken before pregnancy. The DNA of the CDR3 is TGTGCCAGCAGAGCTCCGGGATTAGAAGCTTTCTTT. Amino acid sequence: CASRAPGLEAFF.